Listed below are T cell receptor beta chains from one sample, sequenced in a study of neurological immune-mediated disorders. Via MiXCR, TCRdb re-called the 5' RACE reads, giving one row per CDR3 protein. The sample holds about 48,000 distinct CDR3 sequences; approximately 11% are singletons and the top ten take roughly 10%. The sequencing input was PBMCs. Receptor source: a male donor with HTLV-1-associated myelopathy (HAM/TSP). Both conserved end residues are part of each CDR3. Fields, in order: J gene, V gene, D gene, clone size, CDR3 length, CDR3 protein, CDR3 DNA. A D gene is named only where the DNA matches it firmly. Part of the rows lack a size; the others show once, few, many or a class for expanded clones.

j_gene: TRBJ2-3
v_gene: TRBV5-5
d_gene: NA
abundance: NA
len: 11
CDR3aa: CASSLAWTQYF
CDR3nt: TGTGCCAGCAGCTTGGCTTGGACGCAGTATTTT

j_gene: TRBJ1-6
v_gene: TRBV4-1
d_gene: NA
abundance: many
len: 18
CDR3aa: CASSQVPLSGGVGSPLHF
CDR3nt: TGCGCCAGCAGCCAAGTGCCCCTATCTGGGGGGGTAGGATCACCCCTCCACTTT

j_gene: TRBJ1-5
v_gene: TRBV5-1
d_gene: TRBD1
abundance: many
len: 16
CDR3aa: CASSPQGGGGNQPQHF
CDR3nt: TGCGCCAGCAGCCCACAGGGGGGAGGGGGCAATCAGCCCCAGCATTTT

j_gene: TRBJ1-1
v_gene: TRBV20-1
d_gene: NA
abundance: many
len: 13
CDR3aa: CSAREWVAQGAFF
CDR3nt: TGCAGTGCTAGAGAGTGGGTGGCCCAAGGAGCTTTCTTT

j_gene: TRBJ2-3
v_gene: TRBV12-3/TRBV12-4
d_gene: TRBD2
abundance: many
len: 15
CDR3aa: CASSRGGLRTDTQYF
CDR3nt: TGTGCCAGCAGTCGCGGGGGGCTGCGCACAGATACGCAGTATTTT

j_gene: TRBJ1-3
v_gene: TRBV4-3
d_gene: NA
abundance: once
len: 15
CDR3aa: CASSRSQGTRSTIYF
CDR3nt: TGCGCCAGCAGCCGATCACAGGGTACTAGAAGCACCATATATTTT

j_gene: TRBJ2-5
v_gene: TRBV20-1
d_gene: TRBD2
abundance: many
len: 16
CDR3aa: CSARRRGLAGRETQYF
CDR3nt: TGCAGTGCTAGAAGACGCGGACTAGCGGGGCGAGAGACCCAGTACTTC

j_gene: TRBJ1-1
v_gene: TRBV20-1
d_gene: NA
abundance: NA
len: 15
CDR3aa: CSARSAQGAVTEAFF
CDR3nt: TGCAGTGCTAGAAGTGCACAAGGGGCGGTTACTGAAGCTTTCTTT

j_gene: TRBJ2-7
v_gene: TRBV6-5
d_gene: NA
abundance: many
len: 13
CDR3aa: CASTRGSLDEQYF
CDR3nt: TGTGCCAGCACGAGGGGATCGCTCGACGAGCAGTACTTC

j_gene: TRBJ1-2
v_gene: TRBV7-9
d_gene: TRBD1
abundance: many
len: 12
CDR3aa: CAGGDRGTGYTF
CDR3nt: TGTGCCGGAGGTGACAGGGGTACCGGCTACACCTTC

j_gene: TRBJ2-3
v_gene: TRBV28
d_gene: NA
abundance: medium-sized
len: 12
CDR3aa: CASSIILDTQYF
CDR3nt: TGTGCCAGCAGTATCATCCTAGATACGCAGTATTTT

j_gene: TRBJ2-1
v_gene: TRBV6-6
d_gene: NA
abundance: many
len: 15
CDR3aa: CASRPRTNQNNEQFF
CDR3nt: TGTGCCAGCAGACCCAGGACCAACCAAAACAATGAGCAGTTCTTC

j_gene: TRBJ2-3
v_gene: TRBV28
d_gene: NA
abundance: many
len: 15
CDR3aa: CASSRGGASTDTQYF
CDR3nt: TGTGCCAGCAGTCGGGGCGGGGCTAGCACAGATACGCAGTATTTT

j_gene: TRBJ2-5
v_gene: TRBV10-3
d_gene: TRBD2
abundance: NA
len: 13
CDR3aa: CAISFSGEETQYF
CDR3nt: TGTGCCATCAGTTTTAGCGGGGAAGAGACCCAGTACTTC

j_gene: TRBJ2-2
v_gene: TRBV4-3
d_gene: NA
abundance: medium-sized
len: 17
CDR3aa: CASSQGTPGHYTGELFF
CDR3nt: TGCGCCAGCAGCCAAGGGACTCCGGGACACTACACCGGGGAGCTGTTTTTT

j_gene: TRBJ2-3
v_gene: TRBV29-1
d_gene: TRBD1
abundance: NA
len: 14
CDR3aa: CSALEGARTDTQYF
CDR3nt: TGCAGCGCCCTTGAGGGGGCCCGCACAGATACGCAGTATTTT

j_gene: TRBJ1-4
v_gene: TRBV5-1
d_gene: TRBD1
abundance: NA
len: 15
CDR3aa: CASSTTGNYNEKLFF
CDR3nt: TGCGCCAGCAGCACGACAGGGAACTATAATGAAAAACTGTTTTTT

j_gene: TRBJ2-1
v_gene: TRBV5-1
d_gene: TRBD2
abundance: many
len: 16
CDR3aa: CASSSTRGGAYNEQFF
CDR3nt: TGCGCCAGCAGCTCTACCCGCGGGGGGGCCTACAATGAGCAGTTCTTC

j_gene: TRBJ1-1
v_gene: TRBV3-1
d_gene: NA
abundance: many
len: 15
CDR3aa: CASSPSGSLNTEAFF
CDR3nt: TGTGCCAGCAGCCCCTCCGGGTCGTTAAACACTGAAGCTTTCTTT

j_gene: TRBJ2-4
v_gene: TRBV5-1
d_gene: TRBD1
abundance: many
len: 14
CDR3aa: CASTQGAGRNIQYF
CDR3nt: TGCGCCAGCACCCAGGGGGCGGGAAGGAACATTCAGTACTTC

j_gene: TRBJ1-1
v_gene: TRBV25-1
d_gene: TRBD1
abundance: medium-sized
len: 12
CDR3aa: CATRQGGTEAFF
CDR3nt: TGTGCCACCCGACAGGGGGGCACTGAAGCTTTCTTT

j_gene: TRBJ1-2
v_gene: TRBV6-5
d_gene: TRBD1
abundance: many
len: 14
CDR3aa: CASKRLTGKDGYTF
CDR3nt: TGTGCCAGCAAACGACTGACAGGGAAGGATGGCTACACCTTC

j_gene: TRBJ2-5
v_gene: TRBV12-3/TRBV12-4
d_gene: TRBD1
abundance: many
len: 14
CDR3aa: CASTLGTAKETQYF
CDR3nt: TGTGCCAGCACCTTGGGGACAGCTAAAGAGACCCAGTACTTC

j_gene: TRBJ2-5
v_gene: TRBV12-5
d_gene: TRBD1
abundance: NA
len: 13
CDR3aa: CASGLDRGKTQYF
CDR3nt: TGTGCTAGTGGTTTGGACAGGGGAAAGACCCAGTACTTC

j_gene: TRBJ1-1
v_gene: TRBV7-2
d_gene: TRBD1
abundance: many
len: 15
CDR3aa: CASSLGYRGNTEAFF
CDR3nt: TGTGCCAGCAGCTTAGGTTACAGGGGGAACACTGAAGCTTTCTTT

j_gene: TRBJ2-1
v_gene: TRBV20-1
d_gene: NA
abundance: many
len: 16
CDR3aa: CSASKTDTSSYNEQFF
CDR3nt: TGCAGTGCTAGCAAGACCGACACAAGCTCCTACAATGAGCAGTTCTTC

j_gene: TRBJ1-5
v_gene: TRBV7-8
d_gene: NA
abundance: many
len: 16
CDR3aa: CASSLATEFSNQPQHF
CDR3nt: TGTGCCAGCAGCTTAGCGACAGAGTTTAGCAATCAGCCCCAGCATTTT

j_gene: TRBJ2-5
v_gene: TRBV28
d_gene: NA
abundance: NA
len: 11
CDR3aa: CASSLLEIQHF
CDR3nt: TGTGCCAGCAGTTTACTGGAGATCCAGCACTTC

j_gene: TRBJ1-5
v_gene: TRBV27
d_gene: NA
abundance: many
len: 13
CDR3aa: CASSLEGFQPQHF
CDR3nt: TGTGCCAGCAGTTTGGAGGGGTTTCAGCCCCAGCATTTT

j_gene: TRBJ1-6
v_gene: TRBV7-9
d_gene: TRBD1
abundance: NA
len: 16
CDR3aa: CASSGGTGSRNSPLHF
CDR3nt: TGTGCCAGCAGCGGAGGGACAGGGAGTAGGAATTCACCCCTCCACTTT

j_gene: TRBJ1-6
v_gene: TRBV7-9
d_gene: TRBD1
abundance: many
len: 14
CDR3aa: CASSYTGTDSPLHF
CDR3nt: TGTGCCAGCAGCTATACCGGGACAGATTCACCCCTCCACTTT

j_gene: TRBJ2-1
v_gene: TRBV24-1
d_gene: NA
abundance: many
len: 17
CDR3aa: CATSDPSGTVDVDEQFF
CDR3nt: TGTGCCACCAGTGATCCTTCCGGGACTGTCGATGTGGATGAGCAGTTCTTC

j_gene: TRBJ1-1
v_gene: TRBV6-5
d_gene: TRBD1
abundance: few
len: 12
CDR3aa: CASIRQGTEAFF
CDR3nt: TGTGCCAGCATCCGACAGGGGACTGAAGCTTTCTTT

j_gene: TRBJ2-1
v_gene: TRBV5-1
d_gene: TRBD2
abundance: many
len: 16
CDR3aa: CASSDPGGGLPNEQFF
CDR3nt: TGCGCCAGCAGCGACCCTGGCGGGGGGCTCCCCAATGAGCAGTTCTTC

j_gene: TRBJ2-7
v_gene: TRBV28
d_gene: NA
abundance: many
len: 13
CDR3aa: CAGEDSRTYEQYF
CDR3nt: TGTGCCGGTGAGGACAGCCGAACCTACGAGCAGTACTTC

j_gene: TRBJ1-5
v_gene: TRBV20-1
d_gene: NA
abundance: many
len: 16
CDR3aa: CSANMRGRGSNQPQHF
CDR3nt: TGCAGTGCTAATATGAGGGGTCGGGGGAGCAATCAGCCCCAGCATTTT

j_gene: TRBJ1-6
v_gene: TRBV20-1
d_gene: NA
abundance: many
len: 16
CDR3aa: CSAVLSGGRIHSPLHF
CDR3nt: TGCAGTGCCGTCCTCTCGGGGGGCCGGATTCATTCACCCCTCCACTTT

j_gene: TRBJ1-6
v_gene: TRBV5-1
d_gene: NA
abundance: many
len: 14
CDR3aa: CASSLDSEKSPLHF
CDR3nt: TGCGCCAGCAGCTTAGACAGTGAGAAGTCACCCCTCCACTTT

j_gene: TRBJ1-1
v_gene: TRBV20-1
d_gene: NA
abundance: many
len: 14
CDR3aa: CSARDLSGTYGAFF
CDR3nt: TGCAGTGCTAGAGATCTTTCAGGGACCTATGGGGCTTTCTTT

j_gene: TRBJ1-1
v_gene: TRBV5-1
d_gene: NA
abundance: many
len: 14
CDR3aa: CATNMAGGNTEAFF
CDR3nt: TGCGCCACCAACATGGCGGGGGGCAACACTGAAGCTTTCTTT

j_gene: TRBJ1-4
v_gene: TRBV5-1
d_gene: NA
abundance: NA
len: 16
CDR3aa: CASSPAGLQTNEKLFF
CDR3nt: TGCGCCAGCAGCCCGGCGGGGCTCCAGACTAATGAAAAACTGTTTTTT

j_gene: TRBJ1-5
v_gene: TRBV5-5
d_gene: NA
abundance: many
len: 14
CDR3aa: CASRRVLDNQPQHF
CDR3nt: TGTGCCAGCAGGAGGGTTCTTGACAATCAGCCCCAGCATTTT

j_gene: TRBJ2-3
v_gene: TRBV4-1
d_gene: TRBD2
abundance: many
len: 16
CDR3aa: CASSLGGGLATDTQYF
CDR3nt: TGCGCCAGCAGCTTAGGGGGGGGACTAGCCACAGATACGCAGTATTTT

j_gene: TRBJ1-1
v_gene: TRBV30
d_gene: NA
abundance: many
len: 15
CDR3aa: CAWSVLGTMNTEAFF
CDR3nt: TGTGCCTGGAGTGTACTTGGGACAATGAACACTGAAGCTTTCTTT

j_gene: TRBJ2-7
v_gene: TRBV7-9
d_gene: TRBD1
abundance: many
len: 16
CDR3aa: CASSRPGQGTGYEQYF
CDR3nt: TGTGCCAGCAGCCGTCCGGGACAGGGGACCGGCTACGAGCAGTACTTC

j_gene: TRBJ2-1
v_gene: TRBV12-3/TRBV12-4
d_gene: NA
abundance: NA
len: 13
CDR3aa: CASSLNLGGEQFF
CDR3nt: TGTGCCAGCAGCCTTAACTTGGGGGGTGAGCAGTTCTTC

j_gene: TRBJ2-5
v_gene: TRBV5-1
d_gene: TRBD2
abundance: many
len: 16
CDR3aa: CASSAGLAGYQETQYF
CDR3nt: TGCGCCAGCAGCGCGGGACTAGCGGGGTACCAAGAGACCCAGTACTTC

j_gene: TRBJ1-6
v_gene: TRBV5-5
d_gene: NA
abundance: many
len: 14
CDR3aa: CASGPASYNSPLHF
CDR3nt: TGTGCCAGCGGGCCAGCCTCCTATAATTCACCCCTCCACTTT

j_gene: TRBJ2-2
v_gene: TRBV3-1
d_gene: NA
abundance: many
len: 18
CDR3aa: CASSQAVGGPANTGELFF
CDR3nt: TGTGCCAGCAGCCAGGCGGTCGGGGGGCCCGCGAACACCGGGGAGCTGTTTTTT

j_gene: TRBJ1-1
v_gene: TRBV6-5
d_gene: NA
abundance: many
len: 13
CDR3aa: CASSWAGNTEAFF
CDR3nt: TGTGCCAGCAGTTGGGCTGGGAACACTGAAGCTTTCTTT

j_gene: TRBJ2-7
v_gene: TRBV10-3
d_gene: NA
abundance: many
len: 13
CDR3aa: CAIGSGTPYEQYF
CDR3nt: TGTGCCATCGGGTCCGGGACACCCTACGAGCAGTACTTC

j_gene: TRBJ1-4
v_gene: TRBV25-1
d_gene: NA
abundance: many
len: 14
CDR3aa: CASSEYRQGKCGVF
CDR3nt: TGTGCCAGCAGTGAATATAGGCAGGGTAAATGTGGGGTTTTT

j_gene: TRBJ2-1
v_gene: TRBV5-1
d_gene: NA
abundance: many
len: 14
CDR3aa: CASSLGGAVNEQFF
CDR3nt: TGCGCCAGCAGCTTGGGAGGGGCGGTCAATGAGCAGTTCTTC

j_gene: TRBJ1-2
v_gene: TRBV20-1
d_gene: NA
abundance: many
len: 14
CDR3aa: CSGQQAGTNYGYTF
CDR3nt: TGCAGTGGTCAGCAAGCGGGGACTAACTATGGCTACACCTTC